Below are 23 T cell receptor beta chains sequenced from a single sample in a study of CD8+ T cells in alopecia areata. Extraction and reverse transcription of RNA yielded cDNA as the sequencing template. Using immunoSEQ multiplex PCR, the repertoire was profiled, and TCRdb retains in-frame clones only, with some absent. The sample shows around 100,000 clones, 41% of them seen only once. The sample comprised CD4+ T cells sorted from blood. These receptors were taken from a human donor with alopecia areata.

The CDR3 coding sequence is TGTGCCAGCTCACCAAGGACAGCCCAAGAGACCCAGTACTTC. Its translation: CASSPRTAQETQYF. The V gene is TRBV18, the J gene TRBJ2-5; D is perhaps TRBD1 (6 bases). Trimming left V 2 bases short and J 1 base short, with 8 bases between. The CDR3 has 14 residues. In germline, CDR1 is KGHSH, CDR2 LQKENI.

V is TRBV6-5 and J is TRBJ2-6; perhaps TRBD1 as D (5 bases). With 6 bases removed from V and 0 bases from J, the gap between germline ends came to 6 bases. The CDR3 totals 14 residues. Germline assignment: CDR1 MNHEY and CDR2 SVGAGI. The CDR3 here is CASRDSSGANVLTF. DNA for the CDR3: TGTGCCAGCAGAGACAGCTCTGGGGCCAACGTCCTGACTTTC.

This chain joins TRBV2 and TRBJ2-3; D is unresolved. Trimming stripped 5 bases from V and 2 bases from J, with 5 bases between. The germline V gene has CDR1 SNHLY and CDR2 FYNNEI. The CDR3 runs to 12 residues. The CDR3 reads CASSIITDTQYF. The DNA for the CDR3 is TGTGCCAGCAGTATTATCACAGATACGCAGTATTTT. Drawing the rest from reference TRBV2 and TRBJ2-3, the complete variable domain is EPEVTQTPSHQVTQMGQEVILRCVPISNHLYFYWYRQILGQKVEFLVSFYNNEISEKSEIFDDQFSVERPDGSNFTLKIRSTKLEDSAMYFCASSIITDTQYFGPGTRLTVL.

This clone was counted only a few times. J is TRBJ1-4 and V is TRBV7-2; D call uncertain. The CDR3 contains 15 residues. The V gene's germline CDR1 is SGHTA and CDR2 FQGNSA. Trimming cost V 1 base and J 1 base, with 7 bases left between them. CDR3 loop: CASSLVGVTNEKLFF. CDR3 in DNA: TGTGCCAGCAGCTTAGTGGGAGTAACTAATGAAAAACTGTTTTTT.

This clone has a handful of counts. The chain couples TRBV2 to TRBJ1-4, with 9 nucleotides matching TRBD1. Per germline, CDR1 SNHLY and CDR2 FYNNEI. Unmatched junction bases numbered 3, after V lost 7 bases and J lost 6 bases. The CDR3 has 13 residues. The CDR3 region is CASNGQGYEKLFF. DNA of the CDR3: TGTGCCAGCAACGGACAGGGGTATGAAAAACTGTTTTTT.

The rearrangement links TRBV27 to TRBJ2-3; 10 bases align to TRBD2. Germline loops: CDR1 MNHEY, CDR2 SMNVEV (reference sequence). The junction had 6 bases not matched to a gene; V was cut back by 5 bases and J by 4 bases. This CDR3 spans 15 amino acids. This CDR3 reads CASSPSGRNPDTQYF. In DNA form, the CDR3 reads TGTGCCAGCAGTCCTAGCGGGAGAAACCCAGATACGCAGTATTTT.

There are a few counts of this clone. The V gene is TRBV10-2, the J gene TRBJ2-1; D call uncertain. From germline, CDR1 is WSHSY and CDR2 SAAADI. The ends were cut back, 5 bases at V and 7 bases at J, with 9 bases in the middle. The CDR3 spans 12 residues. CDR3 protein: CASSWLENEQFF. CDR3 nucleotide sequence: TGCGCCAGCAGTTGGCTAGAGAATGAGCAGTTCTTC.

The V and J genes are TRBV28 and TRBJ2-4; no clear D. V was shortened by 3 bases and J by 9 bases, with 12 bases between the two germline ends. This CDR3 comprises 13 residues. Germline CDR1 MDHEN, CDR2 SYDVKM. The CDR3 nucleotides are TGTGCCAGCAGTTTTAGGGCGCTGAGCATTCAGTACTTC. As protein: CASSFRALSIQYF. The full variable domain, rest sourced from reference TRBV28 and TRBJ2-4, is DVKVTQSSRYLVKRTGEKVFLECVQDMDHENMFWYRQDPGLGLRLIYFSYDVKMKEKGDIPEGYSVSREKKERFSLILESASTNQTSMYLCASSFRALSIQYFGAGTRLSVL.

The chain carries TRBV28 and TRBJ2-7, with D possibly matching TRBD2 (6 bases). The CDR3 extends over 14 amino acids. The germline V gene has CDR1 MDHEN and CDR2 SYDVKM. V was trimmed by 3 bases and J by 3 bases, leaving 12 bases between them. The CDR3 DNA reads TGTGCCAGCAGTTTCCAGCAGGGACTCTACGAGCAGTACTTC. Translating it yields CASSFQQGLYEQYF.

The gene calls are TRBV30 and TRBJ1-2; TRBD1 is a possible D gene (5 bases). The ends were cut back, 4 bases at V and 3 bases at J, with 18 bases in the middle. The length of the CDR3 is 15 residues. CDR1 and CDR2 from the germline V gene are GTSNPN and SVGIG (reference sequence). CDR3 in amino acids: CAWIPGPRSDYGYTF. The CDR3 DNA sequence: TGTGCCTGGATCCCGGGACCCAGGTCGGACTATGGCTACACCTTC.

As concerns this clone: Germline is not matched at one junction end, which may reflect a read error. The chain couples TRBV2 to TRBJ2-5; TRBD1 agrees at 8 bases. The CDR3 extends over 11 amino acids. The V gene's germline CDR1 is SNHLY and CDR2 FYNNEI. CDR3 bases: TGTGCCAGCAGCGCGACAGGGGCCAAGCACTTC. This sequence encodes CASSATGAKHF.

The chain recombines TRBV4-1 with TRBJ2-1, with 12 bases lining up with TRBD2. The CDR3 totals 17 residues. Losses at the gene ends were 1 base for V and 4 bases for J; bases not matched to a gene: 5. Germline V gene sequence: CDR1 MGHRA, CDR2 YSYEKL. The CDR3 reads CASSQGLAGERYNEQFF. The CDR3 DNA reads as TGCGCCAGCAGCCAAGGACTAGCGGGAGAACGGTACAATGAGCAGTTCTTC.

This clone was found once. The chain uses TRBV20-1 and TRBJ2-3; no clear D gene. V was clipped by 8 bases and J by 2 bases, with 5 bases between them. Germline CDR1 reads DFQATT; CDR2 reads SNEGSKA (reference sequence). This CDR3 is built from 10 residues. The CDR3 region has the DNA TGCAGTTTATACACAGATACGCAGTATTTT. Translation gives CSLYTDTQYF.

The V gene is TRBV4-2, the J gene TRBJ2-5; no firm D call. CDR1 and CDR2 (germline): LGHNA, YNFKEQ. Trimming stripped 4 bases from V and 2 bases from J, with 14 bases between. The CDR3 spans 15 residues. The CDR3 DNA is TGTGCCAGCAGCCGGATGTCTTTTCTTCAAGAGACCCAGTACTTC. As protein: CASSRMSFLQETQYF.

The chain is built from TRBV25-1 and TRBJ1-2; 8 bases align to TRBD1. The CDR3 has 15 amino acids. J lost 4 bases, V lost 2 bases, and 6 bases had no gene match. The V gene's germline CDR1 is MGHDK and CDR2 SYGVNS. As DNA, the CDR3 is TGTGCCAGCAGTGAACCCGGACAGGGACGCTATGGCTACACCTTC. It translates to CASSEPGQGRYGYTF.

The chain combines TRBV2 with TRBJ2-1; TRBD1 agrees at 10 bases. This CDR3 has 15 residues. Germline CDR1 reads SNHLY; CDR2 reads FYNNEI. The junction had 9 bases not matched to a gene; V was cut back by 5 bases and J by 8 bases. CDR3 in DNA: TGTGCCAGCAGTAACCACCGGACAGGGGGTGATGAGCAGTTCTTC. It specifies CASSNHRTGGDEQFF. The variable domain in full, with the rest retrieved from reference TRBV2 and TRBJ2-1, is EPEVTQTPSHQVTQMGQEVILRCVPISNHLYFYWYRQILGQKVEFLVSFYNNEISEKSEIFDDQFSVERPDGSNFTLKIRSTKLEDSAMYFCASSNHRTGGDEQFFGPGTRLTVL.

This chain joins TRBV2 and TRBJ2-7; D unclear. V lost 7 bases and J lost 9, with 13 bases in between. Per germline, CDR1 SNHLY and CDR2 FYNNEI. The CDR3 runs to 11 residues. The CDR3 here is CASKATAAQYF. In DNA, the CDR3 is TGTGCCAGCAAGGCTACTGCTGCGCAGTACTTC.

The genes are TRBV14 and TRBJ1-2; 9 bases are shared with TRBD1. The CDR3 has 16 residues. Germline-derived CDR1 and CDR2 are SGHDN and FVKESK. V trimming: 5 bases; J trimming: 0 bases; junction bases outside the gene matches: 7. CDR3 amino acids: CASSGGQGPSNYGYTF. CDR3 coding DNA: TGTGCCAGCAGCGGGGGACAGGGCCCTTCTAACTATGGCTACACCTTC.

The V gene is TRBV29-1, the J gene TRBJ2-7; weak D call: TRBD1 (6 bases). V was shortened by 7 bases and J by 6 bases, with 22 bases between the two germline ends. Germline V gives CDR1 SQVTM, CDR2 ANQGSEA. This CDR3 has 14 amino acids. The CDR3 reads CSAQQSSVGGEQYF. The CDR3 DNA is TGCAGCGCTCAACAAAGTAGCGTAGGGGGCGAGCAGTACTTC.

V and J are TRBV28 and TRBJ2-7, with 7 bases that match TRBD1. Germline V gene lookup returns CDR1 MDHEN and CDR2 SYDVKM. V lost 6 bases, J lost 1 base, and 15 bases stayed unmatched. This CDR3 has 17 amino acids. In DNA, the CDR3 is TGTGCCAGCAGCAATATGGTCCATGGGACAGAGTCCTACGAGCAGTACTTC. It encodes CASSNMVHGTESYEQYF.

This clone was recorded at least ten times. V is TRBV7-2 and J is TRBJ2-5, with unresolved D. The V and J ends lost 5 bases and 5 bases respectively, with 6 bases between them. CDR1 is SGHTA and CDR2 is FQGNSA in the germline V gene. The CDR3 has 11 amino acids. The CDR3 DNA is TGTGCCAGCAGCAACCGGGAGACCCAGTACTTC. Residues: CASSNRETQYF.

The chain combines TRBV4-3 with TRBJ2-3; D call uncertain. Per germline, CDR1 LGHNA and CDR2 YSLEER. This CDR3 has 15 residues. V lost 0 bases and J 1 base, leaving 8 bases between the germline ends. This CDR3 is CASSQDSPGTDTQYF. The CDR3, as DNA: TGCGCCAGCAGCCAAGACAGTCCGGGCACAGATACGCAGTATTTT.

The chain uses TRBV7-9 and TRBJ2-6; 7 bases match TRBD1. The germline V gene has CDR1 SEHNR and CDR2 FQNEAQ (reference sequence). V lost 2 bases, J lost 2 bases, and 0 bases stayed unmatched. CDR3 length: 15 residues. The CDR3, as DNA: TGTGCCAGCAGCTTAAGGGGGCCTGGGGCCAACGTCCTGACTTTC. Its translation is CASSLRGPGANVLTF.